This T cell receptor beta chain was identified during a study of cytomegalovirus exposure and HLA in healthy donors. Broader study findings: Associated with cytomegalovirus, according to the listing, were some 180 TCR beta chains. Most of the TCR beta V segments (in an earlier analysis) were productive either about 90% or about 30% of the time. One variant, a missense change in DCLRE1C, was linked in a later analysis to TCR beta V- and J-gene trimming.

Remarks on this clone: Its antigen is unidentified.

Primers for the PCR totalled 60 Vbeta and 13 Jbeta. TCRdb's table, derived via immunoSEQ multiplex PCR, lists solely in-frame clones and lacks some. The table records about 160,000 clones, roughly 80% of them present only once. V lost 7 bases, J lost 0 bases, and 13 bases lay in between. This CDR3 is 15 amino acids long. The V gene's germline CDR1 is LNHDA and CDR2 SQIVND (reference sequence). The TCR comes from a man aged 40-50 years in good health and CMV-seronegative. The gene calls are TRBV19 and TRBJ1-5; D remains unclear. Sequenced input: PBMCs. CDR3 nucleotide sequence: TGTGCCAGTATCCTCACAAGTTATAGCAATCAGCCCCAGCATTTT. It translates to CASILTSYSNQPQHF.